Ten or more counts support the clone carrying this T cell receptor beta chain. Individual cDNA molecules each received unique molecular identifiers attached to them. One entry per CDR3 protein results from TCRdb running MiXCR on the 5' RACE reads. In the table there are 30,000 or so distinct CDR3 sequences, around 7% of which are singletons. The entry originates in a study of early T cells in non-severe SARS-CoV-2 infection. Trimming pared 2 bases from V and 5 bases from J, leaving 13 bases between. Germline CDR1 and CDR2: SGHNT and YENEEA. The CDR3 consists of 15 residues. The chain joins TRBV11-3 to TRBJ2-1; D may correspond to TRBD1 or TRBD2 (7 bases each). The sequence derives from an adult who was a healthcare worker with PCR-confirmed SARS-CoV-2 infection or an uninfected control (not recorded which). The specimen was whole blood. The CDR3 DNA reads as TGTGCCAGCAGCTTATCAGGGGGGGCCAACAATGAGCAGTTCTTC. Protein sequence: CASSLSGGANNEQFF.